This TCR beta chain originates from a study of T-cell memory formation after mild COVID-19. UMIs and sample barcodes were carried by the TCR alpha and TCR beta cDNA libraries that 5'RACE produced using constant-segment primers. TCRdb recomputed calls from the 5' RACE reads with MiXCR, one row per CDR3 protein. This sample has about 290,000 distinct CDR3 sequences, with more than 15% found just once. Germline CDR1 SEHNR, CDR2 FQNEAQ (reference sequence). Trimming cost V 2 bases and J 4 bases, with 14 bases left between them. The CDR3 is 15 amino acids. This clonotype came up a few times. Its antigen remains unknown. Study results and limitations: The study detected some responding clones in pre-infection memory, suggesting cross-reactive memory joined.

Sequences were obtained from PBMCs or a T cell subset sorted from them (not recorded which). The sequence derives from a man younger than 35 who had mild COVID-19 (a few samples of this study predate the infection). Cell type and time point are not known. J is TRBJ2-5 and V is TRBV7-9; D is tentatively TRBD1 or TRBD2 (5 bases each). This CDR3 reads CASSLPYRGRETQYF. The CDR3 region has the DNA TGTGCCAGCAGCTTACCCTACCGGGGCCGAGAGACCCAGTACTTC.